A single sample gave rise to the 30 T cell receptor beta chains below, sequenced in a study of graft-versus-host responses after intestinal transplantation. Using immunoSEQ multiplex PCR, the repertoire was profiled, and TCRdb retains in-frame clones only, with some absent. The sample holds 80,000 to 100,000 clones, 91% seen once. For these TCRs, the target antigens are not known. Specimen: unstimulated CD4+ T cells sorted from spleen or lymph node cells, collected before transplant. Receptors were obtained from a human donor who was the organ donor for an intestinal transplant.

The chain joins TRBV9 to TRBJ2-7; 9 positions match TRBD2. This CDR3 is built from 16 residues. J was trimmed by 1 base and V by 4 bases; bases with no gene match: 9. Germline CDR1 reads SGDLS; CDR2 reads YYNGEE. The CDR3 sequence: CASSQGGGGGSYEQYF. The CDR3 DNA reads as TGTGCCAGCAGCCAGGGTGGCGGGGGGGGTTCCTACGAGCAGTACTTC.

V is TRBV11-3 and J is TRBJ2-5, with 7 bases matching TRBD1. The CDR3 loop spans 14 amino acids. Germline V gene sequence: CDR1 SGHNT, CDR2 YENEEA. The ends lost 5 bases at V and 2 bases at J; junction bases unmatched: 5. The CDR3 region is CASSADRAQETQYF. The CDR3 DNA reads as TGTGCCAGCAGCGCCGACAGGGCACAAGAGACCCAGTACTTC.

CDR3 sequence reads: CASRTGLINYYNEQFF. CDR3 bases: TGTGCCAGCAGAACGGGACTTATCAATTACTACAATGAGCAGTTCTTC. This chain uses TRBV2 with TRBJ2-1, with D possibly TRBD2 on 6 matching bases. The germline CDR1 and CDR2 sequences are SNHLY and FYNNEI. The germline V and J ends were trimmed by 6 bases and 3 bases, with 18 bases remaining between them. The CDR3 spans 16 residues.

In DNA form, the CDR3 reads TGTGCCACCAGCAGGGAAACGGGACACAACTACGAGCAGTACTTC. Its translation: CATSRETGHNYEQYF. This rearrangement joins TRBV15 to TRBJ2-7; D possibly corresponds to TRBD1 (6 bases). The CDR3 consists of 15 residues. CDR1 and CDR2 (germline): LNHNV, YYDKDF (reference sequence). With 3 bases removed from V and 3 bases from J, the gap between germline ends came to 15 bases. Full variable domain (outside the CDR3, taken from reference TRBV15 and TRBJ2-7): DAMVIQNPRYQVTQFGKPVTLSCSQTLNHNVMYWYQQKSSQAPKLLFHYYDKDFNNEADTPDNFQSRRPNTSFCFLDIRSPGLGDTAMYLCATSRETGHNYEQYFGPGTRLTVT.

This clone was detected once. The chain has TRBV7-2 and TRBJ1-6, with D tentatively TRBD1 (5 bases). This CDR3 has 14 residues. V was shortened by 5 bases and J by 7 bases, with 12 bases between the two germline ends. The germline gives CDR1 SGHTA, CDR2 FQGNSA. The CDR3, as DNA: TGTGCCAGCAGCCTTAGGCCAGGGAATTCACCCCTCCACTTT. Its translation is CASSLRPGNSPLHF.

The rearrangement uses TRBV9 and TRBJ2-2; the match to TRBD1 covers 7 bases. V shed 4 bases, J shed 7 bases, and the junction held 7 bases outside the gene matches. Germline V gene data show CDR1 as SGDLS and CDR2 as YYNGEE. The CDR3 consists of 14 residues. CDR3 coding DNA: TGTGCCAGCAGCTTTACAGGGGCAGGCGGGGAGCTGTTTTTT. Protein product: CASSFTGAGGELFF.

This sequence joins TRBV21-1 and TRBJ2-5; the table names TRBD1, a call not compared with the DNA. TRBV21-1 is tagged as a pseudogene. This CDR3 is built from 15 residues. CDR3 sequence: CASSPPGQGAETQYF. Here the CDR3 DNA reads TGTGCCAGCAGCCCACCAGGGCAGGGGGCAGAGACCCAGTACTTC.

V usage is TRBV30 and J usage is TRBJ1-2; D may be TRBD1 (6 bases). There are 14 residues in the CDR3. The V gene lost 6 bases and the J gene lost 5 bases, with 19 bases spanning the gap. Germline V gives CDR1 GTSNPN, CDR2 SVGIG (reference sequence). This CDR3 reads CACPRAGGPYGYTF. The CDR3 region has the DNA TGTGCCTGTCCCCGAGCGGGGGGGCCGTATGGCTACACCTTC.

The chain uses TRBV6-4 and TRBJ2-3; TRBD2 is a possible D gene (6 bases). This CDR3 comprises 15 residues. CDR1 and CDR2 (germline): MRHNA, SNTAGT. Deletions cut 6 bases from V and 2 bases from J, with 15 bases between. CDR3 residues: CASSSGRGNTDTQYF. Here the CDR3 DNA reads TGTGCCAGCAGCTCTGGGCGGGGTAACACAGATACGCAGTATTTT.

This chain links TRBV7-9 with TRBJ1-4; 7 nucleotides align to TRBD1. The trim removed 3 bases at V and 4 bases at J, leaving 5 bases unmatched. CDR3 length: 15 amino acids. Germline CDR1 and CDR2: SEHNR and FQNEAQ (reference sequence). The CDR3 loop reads CASSFAGTDNEKLFF. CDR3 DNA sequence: TGTGCCAGCAGCTTCGCCGGGACAGATAATGAAAAACTGTTTTTT.

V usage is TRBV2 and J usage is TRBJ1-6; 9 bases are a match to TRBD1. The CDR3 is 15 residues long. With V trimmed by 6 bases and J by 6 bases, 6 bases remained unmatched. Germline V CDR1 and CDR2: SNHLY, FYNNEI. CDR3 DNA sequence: TGTGCCAGCAGGGGACCGGGACAGGGTAATTCACCCCTCCACTTT. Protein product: CASRGPGQGNSPLHF.

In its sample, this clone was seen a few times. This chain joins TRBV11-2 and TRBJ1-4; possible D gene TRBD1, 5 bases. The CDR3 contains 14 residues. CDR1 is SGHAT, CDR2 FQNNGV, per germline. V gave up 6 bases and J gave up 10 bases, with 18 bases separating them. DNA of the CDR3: TGTGCCAGCAGTCCTGACGGGACTCTGGGAAAACTGTTTTTT. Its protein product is CASSPDGTLGKLFF.

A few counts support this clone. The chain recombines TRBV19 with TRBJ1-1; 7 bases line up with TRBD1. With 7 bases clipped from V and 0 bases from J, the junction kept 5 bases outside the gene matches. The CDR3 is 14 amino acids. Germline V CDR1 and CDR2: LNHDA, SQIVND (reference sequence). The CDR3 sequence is CASTSDRMNTEAFF. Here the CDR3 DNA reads TGTGCCAGTACCTCGGACAGGATGAACACTGAAGCTTTCTTT.

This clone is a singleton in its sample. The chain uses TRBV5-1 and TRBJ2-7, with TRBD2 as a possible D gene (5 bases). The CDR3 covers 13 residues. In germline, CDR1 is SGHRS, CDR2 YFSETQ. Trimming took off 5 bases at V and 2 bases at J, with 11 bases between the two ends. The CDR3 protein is CASSYRGTYEQYF. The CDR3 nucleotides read TGCGCCAGCAGTTACCGGGGTACCTACGAGCAGTACTTC.

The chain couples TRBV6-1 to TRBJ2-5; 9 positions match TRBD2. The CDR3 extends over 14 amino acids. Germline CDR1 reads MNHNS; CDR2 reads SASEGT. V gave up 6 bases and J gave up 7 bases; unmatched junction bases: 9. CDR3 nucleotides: TGTGCCAGCAGGGGGAGGACTAGCGAAGCGACCCAGTACTTC. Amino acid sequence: CASRGRTSEATQYF.

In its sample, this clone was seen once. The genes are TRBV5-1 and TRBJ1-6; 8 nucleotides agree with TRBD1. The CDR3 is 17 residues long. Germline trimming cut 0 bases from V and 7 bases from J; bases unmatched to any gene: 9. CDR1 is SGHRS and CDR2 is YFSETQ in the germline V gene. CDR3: CASSLGGQGRRNSPLHF. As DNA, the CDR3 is TGCGCCAGCAGCTTGGGTGGACAGGGAAGACGGAATTCACCCCTCCACTTT.

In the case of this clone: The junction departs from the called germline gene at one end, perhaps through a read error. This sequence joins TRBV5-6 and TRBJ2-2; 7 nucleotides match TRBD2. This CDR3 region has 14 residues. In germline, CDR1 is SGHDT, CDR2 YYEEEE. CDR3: CASRLAGGSGGLFF. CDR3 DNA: TGTGCCAGCAGGTTAGCGGGCGGTTCCGGGGGGCTGTTTTTT.

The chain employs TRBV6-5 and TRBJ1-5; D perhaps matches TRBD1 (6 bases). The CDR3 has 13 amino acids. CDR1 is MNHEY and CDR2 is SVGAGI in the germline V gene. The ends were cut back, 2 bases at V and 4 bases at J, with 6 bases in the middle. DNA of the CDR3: TGTGCCAGCAGTTACCAGGGGAATCAGCCCCAGCATTTT. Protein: CASSYQGNQPQHF.

CDR3 sequence: CASSEGRNTEAFF. The CDR3 DNA reads as TGTGCCAGCAGTGAGGGCCGGAACACTGAAGCTTTCTTT. This chain uses TRBV6-1 with TRBJ1-1; no reliable D call. Trimming took off 3 bases at V and 1 base at J, with 6 bases between the two ends. Germline CDR1 is MNHNS and CDR2 is SASEGT. This CDR3 spans 13 amino acids.

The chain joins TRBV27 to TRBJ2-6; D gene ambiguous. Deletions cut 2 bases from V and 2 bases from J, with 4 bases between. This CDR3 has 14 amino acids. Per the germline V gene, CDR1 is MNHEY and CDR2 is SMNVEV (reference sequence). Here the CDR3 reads CASSLSPGANVLTF. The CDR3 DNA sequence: TGTGCCAGCAGTTTAAGCCCTGGGGCCAACGTCCTGACTTTC.

The CDR3 reads CASSLAGEEQYF. CDR3 DNA: TGCGCCAGCAGCTTGGCCGGGGAGGAGCAGTACTTC. This chain links TRBV5-1 with TRBJ2-7; TRBD2 might be the D (5 bases). The CDR3 runs to 12 residues. V lost 0 bases and J lost 7, with 8 bases in between. Germline CDR1 SGHRS, CDR2 YFSETQ.

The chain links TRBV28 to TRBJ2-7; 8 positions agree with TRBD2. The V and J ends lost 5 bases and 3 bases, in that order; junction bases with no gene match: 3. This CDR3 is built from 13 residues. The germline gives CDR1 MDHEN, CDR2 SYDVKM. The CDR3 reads CASSPAGGYEQYF. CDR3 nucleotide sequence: TGTGCCAGCAGTCCGGCGGGGGGCTACGAGCAGTACTTC.

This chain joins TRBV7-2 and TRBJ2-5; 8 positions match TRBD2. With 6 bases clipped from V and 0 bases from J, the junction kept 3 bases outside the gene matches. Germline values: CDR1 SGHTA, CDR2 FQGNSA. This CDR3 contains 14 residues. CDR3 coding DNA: TGTGCCAGCAGAACTAGCGGATACCAAGAGACCCAGTACTTC. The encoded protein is CASRTSGYQETQYF.

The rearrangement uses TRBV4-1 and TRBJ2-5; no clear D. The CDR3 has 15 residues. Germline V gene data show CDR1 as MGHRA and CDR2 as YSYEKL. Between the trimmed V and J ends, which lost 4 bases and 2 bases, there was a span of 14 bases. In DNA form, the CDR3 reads TGCGCCAGCAGCCCCTACCTCGACTCACAAGAGACCCAGTACTTC. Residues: CASSPYLDSQETQYF.

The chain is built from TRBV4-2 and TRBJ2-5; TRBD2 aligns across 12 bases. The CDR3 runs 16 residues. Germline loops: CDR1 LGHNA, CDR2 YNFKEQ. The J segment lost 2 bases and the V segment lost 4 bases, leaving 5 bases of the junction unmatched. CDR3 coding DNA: TGTGCCAGCAGCCCCGGGACTAGCGGGTTACAAGAGACCCAGTACTTC. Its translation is CASSPGTSGLQETQYF.

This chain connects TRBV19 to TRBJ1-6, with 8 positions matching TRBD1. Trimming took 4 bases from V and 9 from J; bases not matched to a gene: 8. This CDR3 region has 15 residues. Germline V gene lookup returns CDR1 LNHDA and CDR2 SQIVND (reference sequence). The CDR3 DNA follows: TGTGCCAGTAGTACGGAAACAGGGGGGGTTTCACCCCTCCACTTT. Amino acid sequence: CASSTETGGVSPLHF.

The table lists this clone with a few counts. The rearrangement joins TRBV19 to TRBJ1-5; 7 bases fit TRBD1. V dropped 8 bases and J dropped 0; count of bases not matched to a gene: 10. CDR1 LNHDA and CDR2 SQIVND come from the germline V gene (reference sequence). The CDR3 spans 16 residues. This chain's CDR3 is CASQGGQAISNQPQHF. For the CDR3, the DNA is TGTGCCAGTCAGGGCGGACAGGCGATTAGCAATCAGCCCCAGCATTTT.

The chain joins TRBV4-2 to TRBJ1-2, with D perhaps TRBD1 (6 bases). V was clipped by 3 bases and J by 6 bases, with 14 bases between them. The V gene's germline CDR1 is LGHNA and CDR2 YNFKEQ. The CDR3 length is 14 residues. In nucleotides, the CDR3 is TGTGCCAGCAGCCAGATGGACAGCTTCAATGGCTACACCTTC. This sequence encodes CASSQMDSFNGYTF.

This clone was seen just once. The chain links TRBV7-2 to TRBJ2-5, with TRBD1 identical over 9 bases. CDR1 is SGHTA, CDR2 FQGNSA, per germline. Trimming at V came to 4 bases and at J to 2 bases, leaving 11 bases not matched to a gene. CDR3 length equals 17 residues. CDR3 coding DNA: TGTGCCAGCAGCTCACCCCACAGGGGGCTGGGGCAAGAGACCCAGTACTTC. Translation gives CASSSPHRGLGQETQYF. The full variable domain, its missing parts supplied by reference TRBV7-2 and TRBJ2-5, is GAGVSQSPSNKVTEKGKDVELRCDPISGHTALYWYRQSLGQGLEFLIYFQGNSAPDKSGLPSDRFSAERTGGSVSTLTIQRTQQEDSAVYLCASSSPHRGLGQETQYFGPGTRLLVL.

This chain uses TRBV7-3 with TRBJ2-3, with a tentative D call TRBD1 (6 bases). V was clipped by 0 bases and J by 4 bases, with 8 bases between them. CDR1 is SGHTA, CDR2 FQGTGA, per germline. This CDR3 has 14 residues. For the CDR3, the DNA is TGTGCCAGCAGCTTAACGTCAGGGGCAGATACGCAGTATTTT. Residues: CASSLTSGADTQYF.